Presented here are 22 T cell receptor beta chains from one specimen sequenced in a study of T cells after yellow fever vaccination. Using its own MiXCR run on the 5' RACE reads, TCRdb lists one record per CDR3 protein. The table lists tens of thousands of distinct CDR3 sequences, 7.4% of them singletons, with 35% to 45% in the top ten. The sequencing here drew on CD8+ T cells sorted from PBMCs, taken 15 days after the yellow fever booster vaccination. These receptors all come from a man aged 30-40 years who received the YFV17D yellow fever vaccine.

This clonotype was picked up many times. CDR3 nucleotide sequence: TGTGCCAGCAGTTTATTGTTACAGGCACAGTTCTTC. This translates into CASSLLLQAQFF. This rearrangement joins TRBV12-3 or TRBV12-4 to TRBJ2-1; D is possibly TRBD1 (5 bases). This CDR3 is built from 12 residues. V dropped 2 bases and J dropped 13 bases, with 12 bases sitting between them.

The sample holds many counts of this clonotype. The chain uses TRBV9 and TRBJ2-7; 7 bases match TRBD2. The V segment lost 3 bases and the J segment 8 bases; nucleotides outside the gene matches: 11. From germline, CDR1 is SGDLS and CDR2 YYNGEE. This CDR3 has 14 residues. The CDR3, as DNA: TGTGCCAGCAGCGCCGGGGGAGGGCGGGACCAGCAGTACTTC. Its translation is CASSAGGGRDQQYF.

This clonotype was recorded at least ten times. The rearrangement uses TRBV20-1 and TRBJ2-7, with D perhaps TRBD2 (5 bases). The CDR3 runs to 12 residues. The germline V gene has CDR1 DFQATT and CDR2 SNEGSKA (reference sequence). The V end lost 2 bases, the J end lost 3 bases, and 8 bases lay between the germline ends. The CDR3 DNA sequence: TGCAGTGCTAGACGTAGCGACTACGAGCAGTACTTC. It encodes CSARRSDYEQYF.

This clonotype was seen at least ten times. This chain uses TRBV7-9 with TRBJ1-2; 12 bases are a match to TRBD1. CDR3 size: 15 residues. Germline CDR1 is SEHNR and CDR2 is FQNEAQ (reference sequence). Unmatched junction bases numbered 8, after V lost 5 bases and J lost 7 bases. The CDR3 is CASSHDGTGGFGYTF. CDR3 nucleotide sequence: TGTGCCAGCAGCCACGACGGGACAGGGGGCTTTGGCTACACCTTC. The variable domain in full, with the rest retrieved from reference TRBV7-9 and TRBJ1-2, is DTGVSQNPRHKITKRGQNVTFRCDPISEHNRLYWYRQTLGQGPEFLTYFQNEAQLEKSRLLSDRFSAERPKGSFSTLEIQRTEQGDSAMYLCASSHDGTGGFGYTFGSGTRLTVV.

Comment on this clonotype: A much larger clone lies one base from this, so it may be a read error. V usage is TRBV7-8 and J usage is TRBJ2-1, with 7 bases aligning to TRBD1. The trim removed 1 base at V and 7 bases at J, leaving 10 bases unmatched. CDR1 SGHVS and CDR2 FQNEAQ come from the germline V gene. The CDR3 totals 16 residues. DNA for the CDR3: TGTGCCAGCAGCTTAGTCATCCGGGACAGTAAGAATGAGCAGTTCTTC. This encodes CASSLVIRDSKNEQFF. Variable domain in full (rest from reference TRBV7-8 and TRBJ2-1): GAGVSQSPRYKVAKRGQDVALRCDPISGHVSLFWYQQALGQGPEFLTYFQNEAQLDKSGLPSDRFFAERPEGSVSTLKIQRTQQEDSAVYLCASSLVIRDSKNEQFFGPGTRLTVL.

This clonotype was observed at least ten times. The rearrangement links TRBV12-3 or TRBV12-4 to TRBJ2-7, with D perhaps given as TRBD1 or TRBD2 (5 bases each). V dropped 3 bases and J dropped 5 bases, with 20 bases sitting between them. CDR3 length: 16 amino acids. The CDR3 loop reads CASSFTTPGAPHEQYF. The CDR3 nucleotides read TGTGCCAGCAGTTTTACTACCCCCGGGGCCCCCCACGAGCAGTACTTC.

This clonotype has ten or more counts. The V call is TRBV6-1, the J call TRBJ2-1, with 9 bases that match TRBD2. The CDR3 is 16 residues long. Germline-derived CDR1 and CDR2 are MNHNS and SASEGT. The ends lost 5 bases at V and 4 bases at J; junction bases unmatched: 9. The CDR3 sequence is CASSPSAGGPYNEQFF. CDR3 DNA sequence: TGTGCCAGCAGTCCATCGGCGGGAGGGCCGTACAATGAGCAGTTCTTC.

This clonotype was detected ten times or more. V and J are TRBV5-1 and TRBJ2-7; D gene unclear. V was trimmed by 0 bases and J by 7 bases, leaving 8 bases between them. Germline V gene data show CDR1 as SGHRS and CDR2 as YFSETQ. This CDR3 is 12 amino acids long. This chain's CDR3 is CASSLEVSEQYF. The CDR3, as DNA: TGCGCCAGCAGCTTGGAGGTTTCGGAGCAGTACTTC.

This clonotype showed up many times. The V call is TRBV12-3 or TRBV12-4, the J call TRBJ2-7; the D gene is possibly TRBD2 (5 bases). This CDR3 is 11 amino acids long. Trimming left V 4 bases short and J 6 bases short, with 7 bases between. The CDR3 nucleotides read TGTGCCAGCAGTTCCGCGGGCGAGCAGTACTTC. As protein: CASSSAGEQYF.

Only a few counts were recorded for this clonotype. The chain employs TRBV27 and TRBJ1-5; no clear D gene. The CDR3 runs to 15 residues. Trimming pared 7 bases from V and 4 bases from J, leaving 17 bases between. CDR1 MNHEY and CDR2 SMNVEV come from the germline V gene (reference sequence). This CDR3 reads CASKPIMGRNQPQHF. The CDR3 DNA sequence: TGTGCCAGCAAACCAATAATGGGAAGAAATCAGCCCCAGCATTTT.

This clonotype was counted at least ten times. This chain links TRBV7-2 with TRBJ2-7; D perhaps matches TRBD2 (6 bases). Germline values: CDR1 SGHTA, CDR2 FQGNSA. V lost 2 bases to trimming and J lost 5 bases, with 16 bases between them. The CDR3 runs 15 residues. In nucleotides, the CDR3 is TGTGCCAGCAGCTTAATTGGAGGGCCGGGGGACGAGCAGTACTTC. Amino acids: CASSLIGGPGDEQYF.

This clonotype was recorded many times. CDR3 amino acids: CASSAGAPTEAFF. Written as DNA, the CDR3 is TGCGCCAGCAGCGCAGGGGCCCCCACTGAAGCTTTCTTT. V usage is TRBV4-3 and J usage is TRBJ1-1; weak D call: TRBD1 (6 bases). V was pared by 5 bases and J by 4 bases, with 11 bases between. This CDR3 spans 13 amino acids. CDR1 LGHNA and CDR2 YSLEER come from the germline V gene.

This rearrangement joins TRBV7-8 to TRBJ2-1; a possible D gene is TRBD2 (6 bases). This CDR3 contains 15 residues. Germline V gives CDR1 SGHVS, CDR2 FQNEAQ. The ends were cut back, 3 bases at V and 0 bases at J, with 9 bases in the middle. This chain's CDR3 is CASSLGGVSYNEQFF. The CDR3 nucleotides read TGTGCCAGCAGCTTGGGAGGAGTCTCCTACAATGAGCAGTTCTTC.

The V gene is TRBV5-6, the J gene TRBJ2-5, with TRBD1 identical over 11 bases. The germline gives CDR1 SGHDT, CDR2 YYEEEE. The CDR3 is made up of 17 amino acids. The junction had 10 bases not matched to a gene; V was cut back by 4 bases and J by 2 bases. The CDR3 spells CASSRRGQGANQETQYF. CDR3 nucleotides: TGTGCCAGCAGCCGGAGAGGACAGGGGGCCAATCAAGAGACCCAGTACTTC.

This clonotype was counted at least ten times. The CDR3 nucleotides read TGTGCCAGTAGTATAGGAGGCGGACATTCGTCTCTCGAGCAGTACTTC. Translating gives CASSIGGGHSSLEQYF. The gene calls are TRBV19 and TRBJ2-7; D perhaps matches TRBD1 (5 bases). Between the trimmed V and J ends, which lost 1 base and 6 bases, there was a span of 19 bases. This CDR3 comprises 16 residues. CDR1 is LNHDA and CDR2 is SQIVND in the germline V gene (reference sequence).

This clonotype was observed many times. This chain links TRBV5-1 with TRBJ2-1; 10 nucleotides line up with TRBD1. J gave up 3 bases and V 0 bases, and 3 bases lay outside the gene matches. This CDR3 is 16 amino acids long. Germline loops: CDR1 SGHRS, CDR2 YFSETQ. DNA for the CDR3: TGCGCCAGCAGCTTGGTTGACAGGGGGCTCTACAATGAGCAGTTCTTC. Amino acids: CASSLVDRGLYNEQFF.

At least ten counts were recorded for this clonotype. The chain uses TRBV7-9 and TRBJ1-2; D unresolved. Germline V gives CDR1 SEHNR, CDR2 FQNEAQ (reference sequence). Deletions cut 3 bases from V and 4 bases from J, with 9 bases between. The CDR3 runs 13 residues. The CDR3 DNA sequence: TGTGCCAGCAGCTTGGGGTTCGTCTATGGCTACACCTTC. This codes for CASSLGFVYGYTF.

This clonotype was observed at least ten times. The genes are TRBV11-2 and TRBJ2-7; 7 nucleotides agree with TRBD1. Germline V gene sequence: CDR1 SGHAT, CDR2 FQNNGV. This CDR3 contains 12 residues. J gave up 5 bases and V 4 bases, and 2 bases lay outside the gene matches. Written as DNA, the CDR3 is TGTGCCAGCAGCTACAGGGGCCACGAGCAGTACTTC. This codes for CASSYRGHEQYF.

In this sample, this clonotype turned up many times. The genes are TRBV7-2 and TRBJ2-1; 9 positions agree with TRBD2. CDR1 is SGHTA and CDR2 is FQGNSA in the germline V gene. V gave up 7 bases and J gave up 8 bases; unmatched junction bases: 6. CDR3 length: 13 amino acids. The DNA of the CDR3 is TGTGCCAGCACCATAGCGGGAGCCGATGAGCAGTTCTTC. It is translated as CASTIAGADEQFF.

Many counts were recorded for this clonotype. The chain combines TRBV5-1 with TRBJ2-7; TRBD2 agrees at 14 bases. The J segment lost 6 bases and the V segment lost 4 bases, leaving 6 bases of the junction unmatched. This CDR3 comprises 15 residues. Germline-derived CDR1 and CDR2 are SGHRS and YFSETQ. Here the CDR3 reads CASSTGTSGSPEQYF. Here the CDR3 DNA reads TGCGCCAGCAGCACCGGGACTAGCGGGAGTCCCGAGCAGTACTTC.

At least ten counts were recorded for this clonotype. The chain couples TRBV11-2 to TRBJ2-3, with D possibly being TRBD2 (6 bases). Germline values: CDR1 SGHAT, CDR2 FQNNGV. Trimming removed 4 bases at V and 2 bases at J, with 16 bases between. CDR3 length equals 16 residues. The chain's CDR3 is CASSSQGWGVTDTQYF. The CDR3 nucleotides are TGTGCCAGCAGCTCCCAAGGTTGGGGGGTCACAGATACGCAGTATTTT. The full variable domain, its missing parts supplied by reference TRBV11-2 and TRBJ2-3, is EAGVAQSPRYKIIEKRQSVAFWCNPISGHATLYWYQQILGQGPKLLIQFQNNGVVDDSQLPKDRFSAERLKGVDSTLKIQPAKLEDSAVYLCASSSQGWGVTDTQYFGPGTRLTVL.

This clonotype was picked up many times. The V gene is TRBV6-1, the J gene TRBJ2-1; 9 nucleotides match TRBD1. The germline gives CDR1 MNHNS, CDR2 SASEGT. CDR3 length: 15 residues. The J segment lost 6 bases and the V segment lost 5 bases, leaving 8 bases of the junction unmatched. The CDR3 is CASSTRTGAGNEQFF. The CDR3 DNA is TGTGCCAGCAGTACCCGGACAGGGGCTGGCAATGAGCAGTTCTTC.